This TCR beta chain is from a study of shared clonotypes between healthy human individuals. Overall study context: Three CD4 naive, three CD4 memory, two CD8 naive and one CD8 memory plate were used per donor. Findings and limits, study-wide: Sample collection involved blood only; tissue repertoires are likely different.

Each sample came from a Caucasian adult donor living in Nashville, Tennessee. For this clone: Its specificity is not known.

Original processing notes: As immunoSEQ supplied junction-only sequences (without quality scores), filtering differed. Profiling relied on immunoSEQ multiplex PCR, and the TCRdb table lists in-frame clones only, not all of them. V and J calls plus clone size are reproduced from that table; the DNA served to infer D and trimming. The table shows 2,100,000 or so clones, with 95% occurring only once. This sequence was found in a man aged 18 to 30 in good health. The sequencing sample was made of naive CD4+ T cells sorted from blood. Subset meaning: CD45RA+ positively selected.

The CDR3 DNA reads as TGTGCCAGCACGTTGGAGGGAGGGTTATCGGGAGAGACCCAGTACTTC. Translation gives CASTLEGGLSGETQYF. The chain combines TRBV2 with TRBJ2-5, with TRBD2 matching 7 bases. The V segment lost 7 bases and the J segment 4 bases; nucleotides outside the gene matches: 15. The CDR3 runs 16 residues. CDR1 is SNHLY, CDR2 FYNNEI, per germline.